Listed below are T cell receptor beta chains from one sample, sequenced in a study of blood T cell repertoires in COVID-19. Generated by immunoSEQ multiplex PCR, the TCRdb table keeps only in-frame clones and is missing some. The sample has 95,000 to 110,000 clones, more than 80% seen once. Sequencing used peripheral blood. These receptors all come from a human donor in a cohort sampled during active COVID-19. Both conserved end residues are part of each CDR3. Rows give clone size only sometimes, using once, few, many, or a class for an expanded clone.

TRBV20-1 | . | CSANPGTEAFF
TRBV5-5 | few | CASSPDSSGNQPQHF
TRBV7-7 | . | CASSSLWGREGNQPQHF
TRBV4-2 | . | CASSPGGYGADTQYF
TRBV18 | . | CASSNTGGTNEKLFF
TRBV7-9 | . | CASNRGPGQTHGDTQYF
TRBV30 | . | CAWSVTGGETQYF
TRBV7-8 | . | CASSLFSGGMETQYF
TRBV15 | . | CATSRVVGHIMNTEAFF
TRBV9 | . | CASRRRGYEQYF
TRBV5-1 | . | CASSPFAGKDTEAFF
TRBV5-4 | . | CASTLFKRGAGNEQFF
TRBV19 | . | CASGTLNEKLFF
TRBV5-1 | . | CASSSNYGGTEAFF
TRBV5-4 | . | CASSHPGQYGYTF
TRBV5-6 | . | CASSYRTLQNTEAFF
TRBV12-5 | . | CASGLKGARDTEAFF
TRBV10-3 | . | CAISEARASGANVLTF
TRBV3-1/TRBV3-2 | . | CASSQDIRVRTDTQYF
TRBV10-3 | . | CATKRGTTNEKLFF
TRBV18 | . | CASSPSAQGSNEQFF
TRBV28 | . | CASRQGNEETQYF
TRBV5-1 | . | CASSLTGGTNEKLFF
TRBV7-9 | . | CASSRNIRSYNEQFF
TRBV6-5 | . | CASSPTGLYGYTF
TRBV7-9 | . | CASSLGSGTGGGEQYF
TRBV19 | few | CASSISAQDVHYGYTF
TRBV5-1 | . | CASSFFTSGVSETQYF
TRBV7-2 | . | CASSLQALNQPQHF
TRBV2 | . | CASRNRASSYNSPLHF
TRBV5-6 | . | CASSSSYQATDSYEQYF
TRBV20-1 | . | CSASGAGGSQETQYF
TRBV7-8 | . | CASSAKQGPASYEQYF
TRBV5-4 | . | CASRLAGAQETQYF
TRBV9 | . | CASSVGGQGYEQYF